This passage covers 13 T cell receptor beta chains from one sample sequenced in a study of CD8+CD57+ T cells in acquired aplastic anemia (dated by TCRdb to 2016 to 2018). Flow cytometry had shown CD8+CD57+ cell expansion in the patients selected for sequencing. Instrument used: Illumina HiSeq 2000. Genomic DNA served as template for TCR beta VDJ combination and CDR3 sequence profiling. TCRdb itself trimmed the public reads at Q25 with fastp, ran MiXCR and retained productive beta chains. One record per CDR3 amino acid sequence lists the most common genes and DNA. The sample table lists roughly 240,000 distinct CDR3 sequences, more than 40% of them with a count of one. The top ten clones comprise 7% to 9.5% of the sample. Sequencing was performed on sorted CD4+, CD8+, or CD8+CD57+ T cells (not recorded which) from PBMCs. The receptors were sampled from a human donor with aplastic anemia.

V is TRBV6-4 and J is TRBJ1-1; D uncertain. The CDR3 extends over 9 amino acids. Per the germline V gene, CDR1 is MRHNA and CDR2 is SNTAGT. Trimming left V 11 bases short and J 5 bases short, with 6 bases between. The CDR3 here is CAEGTEAFF. CDR3 in DNA: TGTGCCGAAGGTACTGAAGCTTTCTTT.

Turning to this clonotype: One base away lies a much larger clone, so this may be a sequencing read error. The V call is TRBV5-1, the J call TRBJ1-6; the D is unclear. Between the trimmed V and J ends, which lost 0 bases and 2 bases, there was a span of 9 bases. Per the germline V gene, CDR1 is SGHRS and CDR2 is YFSETQ. The CDR3 contains 16 residues. The DNA of the CDR3 is TGCGCCAGCAGCTTGGCGGGGAGGCCCTATAATTCACCCCTCCACTTT. Translation gives CASSLAGRPYNSPLHF. Variable domain in full (rest from reference TRBV5-1 and TRBJ1-6): KAGVTQTPRYLIKTRGQQVTLSCSPISGHRSVSWYQQTPGQGLQFLFEYFSETQRNKGNFPGRFSGRQFSNSRSEMNVSTLELGDSALYLCASSLAGRPYNSPLHFGNGTRLTVT.

The chain has TRBV20-1 and TRBJ1-5; D is unclear. The V gene's germline CDR1 is DFQATT and CDR2 SNEGSKA (reference sequence). Trimming removed 6 bases at V and 3 bases at J, with 15 bases between. The CDR3 is made up of 14 amino acids. The CDR3 region has the DNA TGCAGTGCAAGGACGGAGATGATCAATCAGCCCCAGCATTTT. Amino acids: CSARTEMINQPQHF.

This clonotype was counted between two and nine times. The chain links TRBV19 to TRBJ1-5, with D possibly being TRBD1 (5 bases). The germline gives CDR1 LNHDA, CDR2 SQIVND (reference sequence). V shed 5 bases and J shed 3 bases, with 14 bases lying between them. The CDR3 is 15 amino acids. CDR3 protein: CASSARRDHNQPQHF. The CDR3 DNA sequence: TGTGCCAGTAGTGCGCGGCGGGACCACAATCAGCCCCAGCATTTT.

Points on this clonotype: A much more abundant neighbour one base away suggests this may be a read error. The chain uses TRBV10-3 and TRBJ1-5; 7 bases fit TRBD1. J lost 3 bases, V lost 6 bases, and 2 bases had no gene match. CDR1 and CDR2 (germline): ENHRY, SYGVKD. The CDR3 has 13 residues. The CDR3 DNA reads as TGTGCCATCAGAGGGACAGACAATCAGCCCCAGCATTTT. Translation: CAIRGTDNQPQHF.

The rearrangement joins TRBV24-1 to TRBJ2-1; D remains ambiguous. V shed 1 base and J shed 10 bases, with 10 bases lying between them. CDR1 and CDR2 (germline): KGHDR, SFDVKD. This CDR3 region has 13 residues. CDR3 sequence (DNA): TGTGCCACCAGTGATTTTGAAGGTTACGAGCAGTTCTTC. Protein sequence: CATSDFEGYEQFF.

This clonotype has ten or more counts. The chain couples TRBV9 to TRBJ1-2; D uncertain. Trimming shortened V by 7 bases and J by 4 bases, and 11 bases separated the two germline ends. Germline CDR1 and CDR2: SGDLS and YYNGEE. The length of the CDR3 is 12 residues. The CDR3: CASYDRVYGYTF. For the CDR3, the DNA is TGTGCCAGCTATGACCGGGTCTATGGCTACACCTTC. Based on the CDR3 plus reference TRBV9 and TRBJ1-2, the full variable domain is DSGVTQTPKHLITATGQRVTLRCSPRSGDLSVYWYQQSLDQGLQFLIQYYNGEERAKGNILERFSAQQFPDLHSELNLSSLELGDSALYFCASYDRVYGYTFGSGTRLTVV.

This clonotype was observed a handful of times. The CDR3 bases are TGTGCCAGCAGTCTTCCCGGGATCTGGAATGAGCAGTTCTTC. This translates into CASSLPGIWNEQFF. This chain uses TRBV27 with TRBJ2-1; a possible D gene is TRBD2 (5 bases). V was clipped by 5 bases and J by 7 bases, with 15 bases between them. Looked up from germline, CDR1 is MNHEY and CDR2 is SMNVEV (reference sequence). There are 14 residues in the CDR3.

The rearrangement joins TRBV7-9 to TRBJ2-7, with 12 bases identical to TRBD2. The CDR3 is made up of 15 amino acids. Germline CDR1 and CDR2: SEHNR and FQNEAQ (reference sequence). V gave up 5 bases and J gave up 1 base; unmatched junction bases: 3. The CDR3 protein is CASSRTSGASYEQYF. CDR3 bases: TGTGCCAGCAGCAGGACTAGCGGGGCGTCCTACGAGCAGTACTTC.

This clonotype was picked up many times. V usage is TRBV2 and J usage is TRBJ2-3; 8 bases map to TRBD1. The CDR3 consists of 16 residues. Germline loops: CDR1 SNHLY, CDR2 FYNNEI. The V and J ends lost 0 bases and 4 bases, in that order; junction bases with no gene match: 6. The CDR3 loop reads CASSEATGGDSDTQYF. The CDR3 nucleotides read TGTGCCAGCAGTGAAGCCACAGGGGGTGATTCAGATACGCAGTATTTT.

This clonotype was seen many times. The chain recombines TRBV5-1 with TRBJ1-1, with no clear D. With 2 bases removed from V and 4 bases from J, the gap between germline ends came to 15 bases. This CDR3 contains 15 residues. CDR1 is SGHRS, CDR2 YFSETQ, per germline. Here the CDR3 DNA reads TGCGCCAGCAGCTTCAGTAAGGCAACGTTCACTGAAGCTTTCTTT. This codes for CASSFSKATFTEAFF.

As concerns this clonotype: A much larger clone lies a single base off, so this may be a read error. The genes are TRBV7-9 and TRBJ2-7; 7 nucleotides line up with TRBD1. Germline CDR1 reads SEHNR; CDR2 reads FQNEAQ (reference sequence). The CDR3 runs to 15 residues. CDR3 residues: CASSPGQLLEYEQHF. In nucleotides, the CDR3 is TGTGCCAGCAGCCCGGGACAGCTTTTGGAATACGAGCAGCACTTC.

This clonotype has more than one count but fewer than ten. The chain couples TRBV19 to TRBJ1-6, with 7 nucleotides matching TRBD1. Germline CDR1 LNHDA, CDR2 SQIVND (reference sequence). With V trimmed by 6 bases and J by 5 bases, 7 bases remained unmatched. The CDR3 is made up of 15 amino acids. The CDR3 protein is CASSLRDSDNSPLHF. In DNA, the CDR3 is TGTGCCAGTAGCCTCCGGGACAGCGATAATTCACCCCTCCACTTT.